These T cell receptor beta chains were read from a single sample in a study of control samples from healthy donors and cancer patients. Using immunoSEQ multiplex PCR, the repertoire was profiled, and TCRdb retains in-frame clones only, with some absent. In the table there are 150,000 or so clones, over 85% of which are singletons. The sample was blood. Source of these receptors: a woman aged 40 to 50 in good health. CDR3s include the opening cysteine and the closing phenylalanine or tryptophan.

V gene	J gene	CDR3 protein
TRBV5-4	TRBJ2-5	CASSLMGAEETQYF
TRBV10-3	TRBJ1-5	CAISSQTQPQHF
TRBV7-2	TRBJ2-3	CASSLGQGWDTQYF
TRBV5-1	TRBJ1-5	CASSSGTQPNQPQHF
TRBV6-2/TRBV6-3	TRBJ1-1	CASSYPQGWDTEAFF
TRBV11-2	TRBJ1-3	CASSSIQVSAGNTIYF
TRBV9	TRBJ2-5	CASSVGAAYQETQYF
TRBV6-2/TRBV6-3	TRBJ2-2	CASSTGPMYTGELFF
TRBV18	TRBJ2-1	CASSPGQVLEQFF
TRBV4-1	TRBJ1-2	CASSPWNGENGYTF
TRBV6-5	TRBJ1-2	CATYNPIFYGYTF
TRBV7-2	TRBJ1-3	CASSSTDRGRNTIYF
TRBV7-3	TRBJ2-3	CASSSGLATDTQYF
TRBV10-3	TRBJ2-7	CAISGWDTYEQYF
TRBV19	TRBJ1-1	CASSIGIRAEAFF
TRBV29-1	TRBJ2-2	CSVGTLGPPDTGELFF
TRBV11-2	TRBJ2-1	CASSLDYNVEQFF
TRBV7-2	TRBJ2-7	CASSVFSPSVSFEQYF
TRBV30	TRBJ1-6	CASGTLFSPLHF
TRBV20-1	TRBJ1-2	CSGRGDYGYTF
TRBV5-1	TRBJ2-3	CASSLALAGEADTQYF
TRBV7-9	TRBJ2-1	CASSNLTSSFYNEQFF
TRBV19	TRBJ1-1	CASSIGGGAFF
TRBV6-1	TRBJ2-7	CASSEATQGPWEQYF